Given below is one TCR beta chain in context. Its target is not known. There are 10 residues in the CDR3. Germline V gives CDR1 DFQATT, CDR2 SNEGSKA (reference sequence). This specimen comes from a study of T cell clones after liver transplantation. Study-level information: TCRbeta sequencing after a pre-transplant mixed lymphocyte reaction identified graft-donor-reactive clones, later tracked in post-transplant blood. Without induction therapy, subjects received standard immunosuppression until 12-24 months post-transplant. Overall study findings and caveats: Low donor cell numbers restricted donor-reactive repertoire measurement in two subjects. Donor-reactive sequences fell more than third party-reactive ones, suggesting partial deletion.

The assay was immunoSEQ multiplex PCR, and TCRdb's table has in-frame clones only and misses some. The table shows nearly 55,000 clones, with roughly 84% occurring only once. The chain is built from TRBV20-1 and TRBJ1-1, with D unclear. The source was CD4+ T cells from blood, collected before liver transplant. The origin of this receptor is a human donor who received a liver transplant. The CDR3 reads CSQDGAEAFF. DNA of the CDR3: TGCAGCCAGGACGGCGCTGAAGCTTTCTTT.